The entry below gives a single T cell receptor (beta chain) sequence along with its context. This CDR3 has 15 amino acids. CDR1 and CDR2 from the germline V gene are LNHDA and SQIVND (reference sequence). V was clipped by 3 bases and J by 9 bases, with 18 bases between them. This entry is derived from a study of technical replicates of blood from a handful of donors. Clones were read by immunoSEQ multiplex PCR, and TCRdb kept only the in-frame ones, dropping some. The data show about 59,000 clones, with approximately 92% seen just once and around 4.2% held by the top ten. The clonotype originates from a human donor in good health. Some clones in this sample may be carry-over from other donors' samples. The gene calls are TRBV19 and TRBJ2-1, with D possibly matching TRBD2 (6 bases). The sequenced material came from PBMCs. The CDR3 nucleotides are TGTGCCAGTAGTATGGACTACGGCCCCACAATTGAGCAGTTCTTC. This encodes CASSMDYGPTIEQFF.